This T cell receptor beta chain was documented in a study of cytomegalovirus exposure and HLA in healthy donors. Study-wide background: The Caucasian-associated ancestry cluster contained about 80% of the 300 to 400 genotyped donors.

The PCR was carried out with 60 Vbeta primers and 13 Jbeta primers. The protocol was immunoSEQ multiplex PCR, while the TCRdb copy is restricted to in-frame clones and leaves out a portion. The sample includes 90,000 to 150,000 clones, roughly three fifths of them seen just once. Study results and limitations: TCR beta V segments were, for the most part, productive about 87% or about 30% of the time in an earlier analysis.

This CDR3 region has 13 residues. Trimming stripped 6 bases from V and 3 bases from J, with 8 bases between. CDR1 is MNHNS, CDR2 SASEGT, per germline. All the people who gave samples were healthy bone marrow donors. Worth noting for this clone: What it binds is unknown.

The rearrangement joins TRBV6-1 to TRBJ2-2; D might be TRBD2 (5 bases). Source material: PBMCs. The clonotype comes from a man in his forties in good health and CMV-seropositive. CDR3 bases: TGTGCCAGCAGACTACTAGACACCGGGGAGCTGTTTTTT. Translation: CASRLLDTGELFF.